A few counts support the clone carrying this T cell receptor (beta chain). TCRdb re-called the RT-PCR reads through MiXCR, storing one row per CDR3 protein. The sample has approximately 720,000 distinct CDR3 sequences, 12% to 15% seen once. This receptor was obtained from a female donor in good health, serving as a healthy control. Source material: memory CD4+ T cells from blood.

The CDR3 loop reads CASSISGLNTEAFF. The CDR3 DNA follows: TGTGCCAGTAGTATTAGCGGATTGAACACTGAAGCTTTCTTT. This chain joins TRBV19 and TRBJ1-1; D call uncertain. CDR1 and CDR2 (germline): LNHDA, SQIVND (reference sequence). With 3 bases removed from V and 0 bases from J, the gap between germline ends came to 8 bases. This CDR3 region has 14 residues.